The 13 T cell receptor beta chains listed next were all sequenced from one sample in a study of CD8 T cells in ankylosing spondylitis. TCRdb re-derived calls from the 5' RACE reads in MiXCR, one entry per CDR3 protein. This sample has some 130,000 distinct CDR3 sequences, with 12% to 15% found just once. Sequenced sample: blood, either unsorted or a sorted T cell fraction (not recorded which). Receptors originate from a female donor with ankylosing spondylitis or in good health (not recorded which).

This chain links TRBV4-1 with TRBJ1-2; D perhaps matches TRBD1 (5 bases). V was pared by 0 bases and J by 3 bases, with 8 bases between. The CDR3 sequence is 14 residues long. Germline V lookup: CDR1 MGHRA, CDR2 YSYEKL. This chain's CDR3 is CASSQERGDYGYTF. CDR3 nucleotide sequence: TGCGCCAGCAGCCAAGAAAGGGGAGACTATGGCTACACCTTC.

There are a few counts of this clonotype. The CDR3 sequence is CASSLDRTDNEQFF. CDR3 DNA sequence: TGTGCCAGCAGCTTAGACCGGACAGACAATGAGCAGTTCTTC. The chain employs TRBV11-2 and TRBJ2-1; a weak D match, TRBD1 (6 bases). With 0 bases removed from V and 5 bases from J, the gap between germline ends came to 8 bases. The germline gives CDR1 SGHAT, CDR2 FQNNGV. The length of the CDR3 is 14 residues.

This clonotype was counted between two and nine times. The chain carries TRBV7-6 and TRBJ2-1, with 13 bases aligning to TRBD2. CDR1 is SGHVS, CDR2 FNYEAQ, per germline. The CDR3 spans 15 residues. V lost 6 bases to trimming and J lost 14 bases; unmatched junction nucleotides: 13. In nucleotides, the CDR3 is TGTGCCAGCAGACAAGGGACTAGCGGGACCACCAAAGAGTTCTTC. Residues: CASRQGTSGTTKEFF.

This clonotype was detected only a few times. This CDR3 is CASSHSAGELFF. The CDR3 nucleotides are TGTGCCAGCAGTCATTCGGCCGGGGAGCTGTTTTTT. This sequence joins TRBV12-3 or TRBV12-4 and TRBJ2-2; D call uncertain. The CDR3 is 12 amino acids. V dropped 5 bases and J dropped 6 bases, with 7 bases sitting between them.

In this sample, this clonotype turned up a few times. The chain combines TRBV18 with TRBJ1-2; D may be TRBD1 (5 bases). V shed 3 bases and J shed 5 bases, with 16 bases lying between them. Germline CDR1 reads KGHSH; CDR2 reads LQKENI. The CDR3 loop spans 15 amino acids. As DNA, the CDR3 is TGTGCCAGCTCACCTGGGACGGACTCGCTTTATGGCTACACCTTC. Its translation is CASSPGTDSLYGYTF.

This clonotype was seen at least ten times. The gene calls are TRBV27 and TRBJ2-1; D possibly matches TRBD1 or TRBD2 (6 bases each). The CDR3 runs to 16 residues. V was clipped by 5 bases and J by 3 bases, with 17 bases between them. Germline V gene sequence: CDR1 MNHEY, CDR2 SMNVEV (reference sequence). In DNA, the CDR3 is TGTGCCAGCAGTCCCCCAAGGGGGGCTTACTACAATGAGCAGTTCTTC. Residues: CASSPPRGAYYNEQFF.

The rearrangement uses TRBV7-9 and TRBJ2-3; tentatively, D is TRBD1 (5 bases). The CDR3 extends over 15 amino acids. Trimming cost V 2 bases and J 2 bases, with 11 bases left between them. Germline V gives CDR1 SEHNR, CDR2 FQNEAQ (reference sequence). The CDR3 here is CASSLWQDTTDTQYF. In DNA form, the CDR3 reads TGTGCCAGCAGCTTATGGCAGGACACCACAGATACGCAGTATTTT.

The chain uses TRBV20-1 and TRBJ1-2; D is undetermined. This CDR3 spans 12 amino acids. With 1 base removed from V and 5 bases from J, the gap between germline ends came to 8 bases. CDR1 and CDR2 from the germline V gene are DFQATT and SNEGSKA (reference sequence). The DNA for the CDR3 is TGCAGTGCTAGAGGAACCCGATATGGCTACACCTTC. This gives the protein CSARGTRYGYTF.

A remark on this clonotype: A much more abundant neighbour one base away suggests this may be a read error. The chain couples TRBV3-1 to TRBJ2-1; 10 bases agree with TRBD2. CDR1 is LGHDT and CDR2 is YNNKEL in the germline V gene (reference sequence). This CDR3 contains 15 residues. The CDR3 spells CASSRTSGSHNEQFF. CDR3 nucleotide sequence: TGTGCCAGCAGTCGGACTAGCGGCTCCCACAATGAGCAGTTCTTC.

This clonotype was found a few times. The chain links TRBV7-2 to TRBJ1-5; possibly TRBD1 for D (6 bases). CDR1 is SGHTA and CDR2 is FQGNSA in the germline V gene. The CDR3 is made up of 15 amino acids. V lost 2 bases and J lost 6, with 14 bases in between. CDR3 coding DNA: TGTGCCAGCAGCTTACAGGGGATAGCAAGTCAGCCCCAGCATTTT. Its translation: CASSLQGIASQPQHF. Full variable domain (rest looked up from reference TRBV7-2 and TRBJ1-5): GAGVSQSPSNKVTEKGKDVELRCDPISGHTALYWYRQSLGQGLEFLIYFQGNSAPDKSGLPSDRFSAERTGGSVSTLTIQRTQQEDSAVYLCASSLQGIASQPQHFGDGTRLSIL.

Concerning this clonotype: A much larger clonotype is one base distant, so this may be a read error. The rearrangement uses TRBV11-1 and TRBJ2-1; no clear D gene. CDR1 is SGHAT and CDR2 is FQDESV in the germline V gene (reference sequence). This CDR3 comprises 13 residues. In DNA form, the CDR3 reads TGTGCCAGCAACTTAGACTGGAACAATGAGCAGTTCTTC. It codes for CASNLDWNNEQFF. Together with reference TRBV11-1 and TRBJ2-1, the CDR3 gives the full variable domain: EAEVAQSPRYKITEKSQAVAFWCDPISGHATLYWYRQILGQGPELLVQFQDESVVDDSQLPKDRFSAERLKGVDSTLKIQPAELGDSAMYLCASNLDWNNEQFFGPGTRLTVL.

This clonotype was detected ten times or more. This sequence joins TRBV5-1 and TRBJ2-3; 11 bases align to TRBD2. The CDR3 is 14 residues long. V lost 7 bases and J lost 4; bases outside the gene matches: 5. CDR1 and CDR2 from the germline V gene are SGHRS and YFSETQ. The CDR3 spells CASETSGSSDTQYF. The CDR3 region has the DNA TGCGCCAGCGAAACTAGCGGGAGCTCAGATACGCAGTATTTT.

This clonotype showed up many times. V is TRBV6-1 and J is TRBJ1-5; the match to TRBD1 covers 10 bases. J gave up 0 bases and V 2 bases, and 7 bases lay outside the gene matches. This CDR3 is 18 amino acids long. Germline-derived CDR1 and CDR2 are MNHNS and SASEGT. CDR3 coding DNA: TGTGCCAGCAGTGAAAGAAGGGACAGGGGCGTTAGCAATCAGCCCCAGCATTTT. Its translation is CASSERRDRGVSNQPQHF.